This record looks at one TCR beta chain sequence and its context. Its antigen is unidentified. The data stem from a study of T-cell reconstitution after alpha-beta-depleted transplantation in children. Study results and limitations: When one year had passed after transplant, most T-cell counts and diversity came from newly produced T cells.

Preparation of the TCRbeta library was carried out with unique molecular identifiers. TCRdb redid the calling of the PCR reads with MiXCR, one entry per CDR3 protein. Among about 980,000 distinct CDR3 sequences listed, about 29% were seen once. V lost 3 bases and J lost 5; bases outside the gene matches: 5. This CDR3 comprises 13 residues. Germline V gene sequence: CDR1 SQVTM, CDR2 ANQGSEA. The specimen comprised PBMCs, mostly from graft donor cells, sampled 360 days after TCRalphabeta/CD19-depleted stem cell transplant. The sequence was collected from a boy under two years old who had a stem cell transplant for SCID, so the T cells may come from the graft donor. The chain combines TRBV29-1 with TRBJ2-5, with 8 positions matching TRBD1. CDR3 coding DNA: TGCAGCGTTGAGGGGGACAGGTCGGAGACCCAGTACTTC. Translating gives CSVEGDRSETQYF.